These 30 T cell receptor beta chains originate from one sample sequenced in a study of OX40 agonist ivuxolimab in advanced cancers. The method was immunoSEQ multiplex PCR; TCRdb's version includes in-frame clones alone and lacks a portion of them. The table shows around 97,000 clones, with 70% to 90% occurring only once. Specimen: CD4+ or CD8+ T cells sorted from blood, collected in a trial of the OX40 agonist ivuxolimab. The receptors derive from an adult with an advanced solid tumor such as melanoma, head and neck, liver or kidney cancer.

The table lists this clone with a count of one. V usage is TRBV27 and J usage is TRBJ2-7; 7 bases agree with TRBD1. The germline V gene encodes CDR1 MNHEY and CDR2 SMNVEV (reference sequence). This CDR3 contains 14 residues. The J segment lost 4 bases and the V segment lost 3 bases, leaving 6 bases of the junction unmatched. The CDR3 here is CASSFGQGVYEQYF. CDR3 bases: TGTGCCAGCAGTTTCGGCCAGGGGGTGTACGAGCAGTACTTC.

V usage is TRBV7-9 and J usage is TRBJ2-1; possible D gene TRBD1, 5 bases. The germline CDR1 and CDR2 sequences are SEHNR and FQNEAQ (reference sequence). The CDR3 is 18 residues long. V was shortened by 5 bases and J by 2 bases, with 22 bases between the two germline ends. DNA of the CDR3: TGTGCCAGCAGCCCCCCCCTAGACAGCAGGACCACCTACAATGAGCAGTTCTTC. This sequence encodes CASSPPLDSRTTYNEQFF.

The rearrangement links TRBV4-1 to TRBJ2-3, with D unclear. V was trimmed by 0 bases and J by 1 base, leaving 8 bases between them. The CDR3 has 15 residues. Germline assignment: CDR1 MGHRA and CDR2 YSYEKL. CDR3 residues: CASSQDGTGTDTQYF. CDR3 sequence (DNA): TGCGCCAGCAGCCAAGATGGCACAGGCACAGATACGCAGTATTTT.

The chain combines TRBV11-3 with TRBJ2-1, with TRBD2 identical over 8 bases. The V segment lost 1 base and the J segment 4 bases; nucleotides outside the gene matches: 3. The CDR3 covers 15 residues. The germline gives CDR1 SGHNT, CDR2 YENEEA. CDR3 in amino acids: CASSLGGGRYNEQFF. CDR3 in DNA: TGTGCCAGCAGCTTAGGCGGGGGGCGGTACAATGAGCAGTTCTTC.

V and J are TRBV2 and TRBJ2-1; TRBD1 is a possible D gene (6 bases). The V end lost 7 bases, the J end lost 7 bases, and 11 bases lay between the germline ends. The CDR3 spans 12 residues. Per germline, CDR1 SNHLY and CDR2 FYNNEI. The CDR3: CASITDRNEQFF. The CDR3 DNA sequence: TGTGCCAGCATCACAGACAGGAATGAGCAGTTCTTC.

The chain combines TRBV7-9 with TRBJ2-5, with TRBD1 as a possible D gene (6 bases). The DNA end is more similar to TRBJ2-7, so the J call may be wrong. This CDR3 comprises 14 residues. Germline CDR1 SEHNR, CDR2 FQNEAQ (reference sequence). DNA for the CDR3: TGTGCCAGCAGCTTTTTGGGACAACCCTACGAGCAGTACTTC. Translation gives CASSFLGQPYEQYF.

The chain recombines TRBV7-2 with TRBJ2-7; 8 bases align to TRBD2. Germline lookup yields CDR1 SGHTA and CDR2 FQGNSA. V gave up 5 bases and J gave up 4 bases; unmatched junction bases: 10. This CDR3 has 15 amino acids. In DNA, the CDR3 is TGTGCCAGCAGCCTACAAGCGGGGGAATCTTACGAGCAGTACTTC. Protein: CASSLQAGESYEQYF.

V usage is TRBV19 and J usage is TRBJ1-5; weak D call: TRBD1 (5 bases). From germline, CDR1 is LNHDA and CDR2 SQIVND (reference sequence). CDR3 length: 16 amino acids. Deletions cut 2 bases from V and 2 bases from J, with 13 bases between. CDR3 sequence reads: CASSIPNRSRNQPQHF. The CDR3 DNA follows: TGTGCCAGTAGTATACCAAACAGGTCTCGCAATCAGCCCCAGCATTTT.

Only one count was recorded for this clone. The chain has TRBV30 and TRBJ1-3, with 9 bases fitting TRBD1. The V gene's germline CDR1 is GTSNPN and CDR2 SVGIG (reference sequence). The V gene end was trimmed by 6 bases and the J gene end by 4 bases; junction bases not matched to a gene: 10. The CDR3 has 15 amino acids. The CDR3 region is CACQIGQGKGNTIYF. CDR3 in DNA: TGTGCCTGCCAAATCGGACAGGGGAAAGGAAACACCATATATTTT.

The CDR3 loop reads CASSFAGGDYEQYF. CDR3 DNA: TGTGCCAGCAGTTTCGCAGGGGGGGACTACGAGCAGTACTTC. The V gene is TRBV27, the J gene TRBJ2-7, with D tentatively TRBD1 or TRBD2 (7 bases each). V was shortened by 3 bases and J by 3 bases, with 12 bases between the two germline ends. This CDR3 region has 14 residues. Per germline, CDR1 MNHEY and CDR2 SMNVEV (reference sequence).

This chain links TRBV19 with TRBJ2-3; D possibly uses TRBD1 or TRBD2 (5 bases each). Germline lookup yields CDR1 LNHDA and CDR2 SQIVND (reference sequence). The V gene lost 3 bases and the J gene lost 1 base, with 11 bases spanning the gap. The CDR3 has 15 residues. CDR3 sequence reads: CASSIGAGGTDTQYF. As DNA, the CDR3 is TGTGCCAGTAGTATCGGGGCGGGCGGCACAGATACGCAGTATTTT.

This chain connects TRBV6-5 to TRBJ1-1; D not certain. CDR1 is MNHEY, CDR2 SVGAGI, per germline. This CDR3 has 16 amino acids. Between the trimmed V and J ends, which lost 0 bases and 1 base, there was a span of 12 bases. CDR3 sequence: CASSYSLGLWNTEAFF. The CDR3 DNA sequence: TGTGCCAGCAGTTACTCACTAGGACTCTGGAACACTGAAGCTTTCTTT.

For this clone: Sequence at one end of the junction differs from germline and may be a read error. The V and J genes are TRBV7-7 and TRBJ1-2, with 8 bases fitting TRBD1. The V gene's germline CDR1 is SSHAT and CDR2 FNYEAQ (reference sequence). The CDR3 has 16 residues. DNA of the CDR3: TGTGCTAGCACCTATTCACAGGGGGAGGTCATTTCAGGCTACACCTTC. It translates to CASTYSQGEVISGYTF.

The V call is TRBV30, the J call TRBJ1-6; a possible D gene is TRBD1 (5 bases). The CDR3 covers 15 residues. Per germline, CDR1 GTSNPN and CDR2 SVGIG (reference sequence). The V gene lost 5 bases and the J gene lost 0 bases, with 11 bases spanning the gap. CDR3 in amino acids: CAWDPGSSYNSPLHF. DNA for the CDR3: TGTGCCTGGGACCCAGGGAGCTCCTATAATTCACCCCTCCACTTT.

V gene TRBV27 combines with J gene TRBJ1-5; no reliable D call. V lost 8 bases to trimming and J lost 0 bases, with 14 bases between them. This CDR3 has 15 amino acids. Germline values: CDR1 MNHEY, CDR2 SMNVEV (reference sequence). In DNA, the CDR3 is TGTGCCAGCTCACGACTCTCAGGTAGCAATCAGCCCCAGCATTTT. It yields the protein CASSRLSGSNQPQHF.

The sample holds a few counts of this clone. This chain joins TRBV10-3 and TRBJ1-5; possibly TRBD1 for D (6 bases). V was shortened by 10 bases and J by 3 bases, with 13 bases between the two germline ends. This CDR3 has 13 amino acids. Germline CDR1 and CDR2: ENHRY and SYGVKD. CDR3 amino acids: CATLGGLNQPQHF. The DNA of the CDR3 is TGTGCCACCCTGGGGGGCCTCAATCAGCCCCAGCATTTT.

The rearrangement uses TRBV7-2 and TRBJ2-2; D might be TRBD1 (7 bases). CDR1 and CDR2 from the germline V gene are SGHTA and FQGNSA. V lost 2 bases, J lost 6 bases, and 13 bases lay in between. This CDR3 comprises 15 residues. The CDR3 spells CASSLNAGGPGELFF. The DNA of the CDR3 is TGTGCCAGCAGCTTAAACGCAGGGGGGCCCGGGGAGCTGTTTTTT.

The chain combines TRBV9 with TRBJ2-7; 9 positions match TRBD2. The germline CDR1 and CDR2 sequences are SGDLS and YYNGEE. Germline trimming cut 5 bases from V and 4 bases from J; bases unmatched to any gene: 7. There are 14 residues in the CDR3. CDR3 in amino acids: CASSSGTSPYEQYF. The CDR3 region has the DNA TGTGCCAGCAGTTCTGGGACTAGCCCGTACGAGCAGTACTTC. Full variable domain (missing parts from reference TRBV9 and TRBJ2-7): DSGVTQTPKHLITATGQRVTLRCSPRSGDLSVYWYQQSLDQGLQFLIQYYNGEERAKGNILERFSAQQFPDLHSELNLSSLELGDSALYFCASSSGTSPYEQYFGPGTRLTVT.

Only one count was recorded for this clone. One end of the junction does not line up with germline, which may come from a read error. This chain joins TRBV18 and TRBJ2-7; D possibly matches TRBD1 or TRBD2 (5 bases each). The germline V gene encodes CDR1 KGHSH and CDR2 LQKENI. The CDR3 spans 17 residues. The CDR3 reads CAGSQSTGAGITYEQYF. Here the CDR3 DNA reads TGTGCCGGCTCACAGTCCACCGGGGCAGGGATTACCTACGAGCAGTACTTC.

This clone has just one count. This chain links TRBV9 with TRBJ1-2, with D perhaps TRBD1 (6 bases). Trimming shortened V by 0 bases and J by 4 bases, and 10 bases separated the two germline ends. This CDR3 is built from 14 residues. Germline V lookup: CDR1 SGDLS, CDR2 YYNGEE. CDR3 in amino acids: CASSVGQGSYGYTF. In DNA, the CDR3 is TGTGCCAGCAGCGTAGGGCAGGGGAGCTATGGCTACACCTTC.

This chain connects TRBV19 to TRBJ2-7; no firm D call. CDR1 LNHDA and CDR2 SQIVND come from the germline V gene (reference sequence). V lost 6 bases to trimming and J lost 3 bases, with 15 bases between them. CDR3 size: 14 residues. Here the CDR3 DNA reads TGTGCCAGTAGCCGAATAGCTAGTAGCTACGAGCAGTACTTC. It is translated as CASSRIASSYEQYF.

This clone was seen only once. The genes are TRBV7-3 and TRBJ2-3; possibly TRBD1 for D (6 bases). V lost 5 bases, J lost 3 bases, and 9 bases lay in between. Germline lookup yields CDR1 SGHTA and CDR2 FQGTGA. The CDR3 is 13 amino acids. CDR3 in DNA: TGTGCCAGCAGCATGGACAGTACAGATACGCAGTATTTT. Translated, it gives CASSMDSTDTQYF.

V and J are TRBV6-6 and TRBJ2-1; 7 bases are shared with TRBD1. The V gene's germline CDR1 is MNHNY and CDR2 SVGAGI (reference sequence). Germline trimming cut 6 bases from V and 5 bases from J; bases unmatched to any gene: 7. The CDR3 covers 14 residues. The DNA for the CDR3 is TGTGCCAGCAGCCGACAGGGCTTCAACAATGAGCAGTTCTTC. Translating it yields CASSRQGFNNEQFF.

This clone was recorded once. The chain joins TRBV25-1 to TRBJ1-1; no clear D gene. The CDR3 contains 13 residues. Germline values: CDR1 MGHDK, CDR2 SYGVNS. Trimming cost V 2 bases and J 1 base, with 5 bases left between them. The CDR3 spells CASSEEANTEAFF. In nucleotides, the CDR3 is TGTGCCAGCAGTGAAGAGGCGAACACTGAAGCTTTCTTT. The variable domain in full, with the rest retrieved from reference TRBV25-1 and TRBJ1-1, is EADIYQTPRYLVIGTGKKITLECSQTMGHDKMYWYQQDPGMELHLIHYSYGVNSTEKGDLSSESTVSRIRTEHFPLTLESARPSHTSQYLCASSEEANTEAFFGQGTRLTVV.

The DNA for the CDR3 is TGTGCCAGCAGCTTGTTCACTAGCGGGCGGGCAGATACGCAGTATTTT. Translating it yields CASSLFTSGRADTQYF. The chain is built from TRBV5-6 and TRBJ2-3; 9 bases are a match to TRBD2. The CDR3 spans 16 residues. In germline, CDR1 is SGHDT, CDR2 YYEEEE. With 1 base clipped from V and 4 bases from J, the junction kept 7 bases outside the gene matches.

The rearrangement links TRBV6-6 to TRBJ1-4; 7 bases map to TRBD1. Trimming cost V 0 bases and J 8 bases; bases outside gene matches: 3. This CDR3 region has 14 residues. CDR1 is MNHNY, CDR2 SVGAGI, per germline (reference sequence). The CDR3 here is CASSYSDRKEKLFF. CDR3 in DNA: TGTGCCAGCAGTTACTCGGACAGGAAGGAAAAACTGTTTTTT.

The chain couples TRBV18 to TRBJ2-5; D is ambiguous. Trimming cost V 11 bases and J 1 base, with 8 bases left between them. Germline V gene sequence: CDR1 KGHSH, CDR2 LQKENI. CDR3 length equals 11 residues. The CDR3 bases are TGTGCCGGACGATCCCAAGAGACCCAGTACTTC. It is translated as CAGRSQETQYF.

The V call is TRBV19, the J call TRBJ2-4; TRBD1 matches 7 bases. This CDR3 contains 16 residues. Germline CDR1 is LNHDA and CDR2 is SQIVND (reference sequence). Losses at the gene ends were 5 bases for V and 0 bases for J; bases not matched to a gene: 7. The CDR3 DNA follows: TGTGCCAGTAGTCAGAGGGACAGCGTAGCCAAAAACATTCAGTACTTC. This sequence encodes CASSQRDSVAKNIQYF.

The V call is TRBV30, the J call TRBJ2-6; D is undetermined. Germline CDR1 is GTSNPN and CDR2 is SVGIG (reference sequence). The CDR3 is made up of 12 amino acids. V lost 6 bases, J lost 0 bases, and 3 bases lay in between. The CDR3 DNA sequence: TGTGCCTGCAGCTCTGGGGCCAACGTCCTGACTTTC. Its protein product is CACSSGANVLTF.

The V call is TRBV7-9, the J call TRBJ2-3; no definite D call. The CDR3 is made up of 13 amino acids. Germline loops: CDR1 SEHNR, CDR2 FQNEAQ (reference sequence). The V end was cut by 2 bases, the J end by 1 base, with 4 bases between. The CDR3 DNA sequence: TGTGCCAGCAGCTTACTGGGCACAGATACGCAGTATTTT. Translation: CASSLLGTDTQYF.